Listed here are 27 T cell receptor beta chains from one sample, sequenced in a study of T cells after yellow fever vaccination. One entry per CDR3 protein results from TCRdb running MiXCR on the 5' RACE reads. The data show 400,000 to 650,000 distinct CDR3 sequences, 20% to 25% seen once. This specimen was PBMCs, taken roughly 20 days after the first yellow fever vaccination. The receptor set was obtained from a man aged 18 to 29 who received the YFV17D yellow fever vaccine.

This clonotype was recorded only once. The chain couples TRBV25-1 to TRBJ1-5, with 7 bases lining up with TRBD1. The trim removed 5 bases at V and 3 bases at J, leaving 10 bases unmatched. The CDR3 runs to 16 residues. CDR1 and CDR2 from the germline V gene are MGHDK and SYGVNS. CDR3 in amino acids: CASSPTGTVINQPQHF. The DNA for the CDR3 is TGTGCCAGCAGTCCTACCGGGACAGTGATCAATCAGCCCCAGCATTTT.

This clonotype occurred a few times. The chain recombines TRBV20-1 with TRBJ2-3; TRBD1 or TRBD2 may be the D gene (5 bases each). The CDR3 loop spans 18 amino acids. V was cut by 0 bases and J by 2 bases, with 21 bases left in between. Germline V gives CDR1 DFQATT, CDR2 SNEGSKA (reference sequence). Here the CDR3 DNA reads TGCAGTGCTAGAGATTATGAGGCAGGGACCTCGACCACAGATACGCAGTATTTT. Translation gives CSARDYEAGTSTTDTQYF.

This clonotype showed up just a few times. The chain has TRBV9 and TRBJ1-6, with 7 bases fitting TRBD1. V shed 3 bases and J 8 bases; nucleotides not matched to a gene: 8. Germline assignment: CDR1 SGDLS and CDR2 YYNGEE. The CDR3 covers 15 residues. The chain's CDR3 is CASSARDRIHSPLHF. Written as DNA, the CDR3 is TGTGCCAGCAGCGCCCGGGACAGAATCCATTCACCCCTCCACTTT.

This sequence joins TRBV7-2 and TRBJ2-5; TRBD2 might be the D (6 bases). This CDR3 has 17 residues. V dropped 5 bases and J dropped 3 bases, with 22 bases sitting between them. The germline gives CDR1 SGHTA, CDR2 FQGNSA. The CDR3 sequence is CASSPQGRGGLKETQYF. CDR3 DNA sequence: TGTGCCAGCAGCCCGCAGGGAAGGGGAGGCCTTAAAGAGACCCAGTACTTC.

This clonotype was observed a few times. The chain couples TRBV4-1 to TRBJ1-1; no reliable D call. In germline, CDR1 is MGHRA, CDR2 YSYEKL. V lost 0 bases to trimming and J lost 11 bases, with 13 bases between them. CDR3 length equals 13 residues. This chain's CDR3 is CASSQEGRYDAFF. As DNA, the CDR3 is TGCGCCAGCAGCCAAGAGGGCCGTTATGATGCTTTCTTT.

The chain uses TRBV3-1 and TRBJ1-1; 10 nucleotides match TRBD1. The CDR3 sequence is 15 residues long. Germline V gene sequence: CDR1 LGHDT, CDR2 YNNKEL (reference sequence). The V segment lost 3 bases and the J segment 4 bases; nucleotides outside the gene matches: 5. CDR3 loop: CASSHRGQGGTEAFF. CDR3 nucleotide sequence: TGTGCCAGCAGCCACCGCGGACAGGGGGGCACTGAAGCTTTCTTT.

This clonotype came up a few times. The chain recombines TRBV18 with TRBJ2-1; 10 bases fit TRBD2. V was clipped by 3 bases and J by 2 bases; unmatched bases: 7. The CDR3 sequence is 17 residues long. Germline values: CDR1 KGHSH, CDR2 LQKENI. CDR3: CASSPSGGTYTYNEQFF. CDR3 nucleotide sequence: TGTGCCAGCTCACCTAGCGGGGGGACCTATACCTACAATGAGCAGTTCTTC.

In its sample, this clonotype was seen a few times. The rearrangement links TRBV5-1 to TRBJ2-1; D is unclear. Per germline, CDR1 SGHRS and CDR2 YFSETQ. The CDR3 covers 11 residues. V shed 7 bases and J shed 8 bases, with 10 bases lying between them. CDR3 nucleotides: TGCGCCAGCTGGCAGGCCCATGAGCAGTTCTTC. As protein: CASWQAHEQFF. Together with reference TRBV5-1 and TRBJ2-1, the CDR3 gives the full variable domain: KAGVTQTPRYLIKTRGQQVTLSCSPISGHRSVSWYQQTPGQGLQFLFEYFSETQRNKGNFPGRFSGRQFSNSRSEMNVSTLELGDSALYLCASWQAHEQFFGPGTRLTVL.

This clonotype was seen a few times. The rearrangement uses TRBV5-4 and TRBJ2-2, with TRBD1 identical over 7 bases. The CDR3 runs to 15 residues. The ends lost 5 bases at V and 2 bases at J; junction bases unmatched: 6. Germline CDR1 reads SGHNT; CDR2 reads YYREEE (reference sequence). Written as DNA, the CDR3 is TGTGCCAGCAGAAGAGGGGGCATAAACACCGGGGAGCTGTTTTTT. Its protein is CASRRGGINTGELFF. The variable domain in full, with the rest retrieved from reference TRBV5-4 and TRBJ2-2, is ETGVTQSPTHLIKTRGQQVTLRCSSQSGHNTVSWYQQALGQGPQFIFQYYREEENGRGNFPPRFSGLQFPNYSSELNVNALELDDSALYLCASRRGGINTGELFFGEGSRLTVL.

This clonotype occurred a few times. The chain combines TRBV7-9 with TRBJ1-2; a possible D gene is TRBD1 (6 bases). The germline V gene has CDR1 SEHNR and CDR2 FQNEAQ (reference sequence). With 1 base removed from V and 7 bases from J, the gap between germline ends came to 16 bases. The CDR3 totals 15 residues. The DNA of the CDR3 is TGTGCCAGCAGCTTAGTCGGCGCACAGGGCTCTGGCTACACCTTC. Translated, it gives CASSLVGAQGSGYTF.

This sequence joins TRBV6-2 or TRBV6-3 and TRBJ2-3; D remains ambiguous. There are 15 residues in the CDR3. Trimming stripped 7 bases from V and 2 bases from J, with 16 bases between. Germline CDR1 reads MNHEY; CDR2 reads SVGEGT. The DNA for the CDR3 is TGTGCCAGCACCATCAGCAGGTCACCCACAGATACGCAGTATTTT. Its protein is CASTISRSPTDTQYF.

This clonotype showed up just a few times. The J gene is TRBJ2-3, the V gene TRBV4-1; 8 bases are a match to TRBD2. Germline V gene lookup returns CDR1 MGHRA and CDR2 YSYEKL. With 0 bases clipped from V and 7 bases from J, the junction kept 12 bases outside the gene matches. This CDR3 comprises 17 residues. Here the CDR3 DNA reads TGCGCCAGCAGCCAAGATATTCTGGCGGGGGGCAGCTATACGCAGTATTTT. This encodes CASSQDILAGGSYTQYF.

The chain recombines TRBV24-1 with TRBJ1-2, with TRBD1 matching over 8 bases. The CDR3 sequence is 16 residues long. V gave up 4 bases and J gave up 1 base; unmatched junction bases: 7. The germline gives CDR1 KGHDR, CDR2 SFDVKD. CDR3 region: CATSESGQGVNYGYTF. The CDR3 DNA is TGTGCCACCAGTGAATCCGGACAGGGTGTTAACTATGGCTACACCTTC.

This clonotype turned up a few times. The chain links TRBV7-6 to TRBJ2-2; TRBD2 aligns across 9 bases. Germline CDR1 and CDR2: SGHVS and FNYEAQ. The CDR3 consists of 15 residues. With 11 bases clipped from V and 2 bases from J, the junction kept 9 bases outside the gene matches. The CDR3 sequence is CAVGLAGINTGELFF. The DNA of the CDR3 is TGTGCCGTTGGTCTAGCGGGGATTAACACCGGGGAGCTGTTTTTT.

The rearrangement uses TRBV25-1 and TRBJ2-2; 7 bases agree with TRBD2. The CDR3 is 15 amino acids. V gave up 0 bases and J gave up 7 bases; unmatched junction bases: 5. In germline, CDR1 is MGHDK, CDR2 SYGVNS. Here the CDR3 DNA reads TGTGCCAGCAGTGAATACGGGACTATCCACGGGGAGCTGTTTTTT. Its translation is CASSEYGTIHGELFF.

The DNA for the CDR3 is TGTGCCAGCAGCCTACGATCGTGGAGCCGCGGGACCCAGTACTTC. It specifies CASSLRSWSRGTQYF. The chain carries TRBV21-1 and TRBJ2-5. TRBV21-1 is an annotated pseudogene. This CDR3 comprises 15 residues.

The rearrangement links TRBV7-2 to TRBJ2-7; D gene uncertain. CDR3 size: 15 residues. Germline lookup yields CDR1 SGHTA and CDR2 FQGNSA. Trimming took off 0 bases at V and 2 bases at J, with 11 bases between the two ends. The CDR3 sequence is CASSLAGYQAYEQYF. CDR3 nucleotides: TGTGCCAGCAGCTTAGCGGGTTACCAGGCCTACGAGCAGTACTTC.

The gene calls are TRBV6-6 and TRBJ2-7, with TRBD2 matching 7 bases. The CDR3 loop spans 12 amino acids. Germline CDR1 reads MNHNY; CDR2 reads SVGAGI (reference sequence). Unmatched junction bases numbered 0, after V lost 1 base and J lost 6 bases. CDR3 bases: TGTGCCAGCAGTTACTGGGGGGGCGAGCAGTACTTC. Encoded protein: CASSYWGGEQYF.

J is TRBJ2-1 and V is TRBV4-3; D possibly matches TRBD1 or TRBD2 (5 bases each). The germline V gene encodes CDR1 LGHNA and CDR2 YSLEER. CDR3 length equals 17 residues. V lost 0 bases and J lost 9, with 21 bases in between. The CDR3 is CASSQDFRDQDFREQFF. The DNA of the CDR3 is TGCGCCAGCAGCCAAGATTTTAGGGACCAGGATTTTCGTGAGCAGTTCTTC.

V and J are TRBV18 and TRBJ1-4; no clear D gene. Looked up from germline, CDR1 is KGHSH and CDR2 is LQKENI. This CDR3 is built from 15 residues. Trimming took off 0 bases at V and 7 bases at J, with 12 bases between the two ends. CDR3 nucleotide sequence: TGTGCCAGCTCACCACCAGATCTCGATGCTGAAAAACTGTTTTTT. This translates into CASSPPDLDAEKLFF.

This clonotype appeared a few times. This sequence joins TRBV24-1 and TRBJ1-1; D gene ambiguous. V was trimmed by 4 bases and J by 2 bases, leaving 7 bases between them. The germline V gene encodes CDR1 KGHDR and CDR2 SFDVKD. The CDR3 length is 13 residues. CDR3 protein: CATSDPFNTEAFF. The CDR3 nucleotides are TGTGCCACCAGTGACCCGTTTAACACTGAAGCTTTCTTT.

V gene TRBV5-4 combines with J gene TRBJ2-2; D gene unclear. Trimming cost V 0 bases and J 6 bases, with 12 bases left between them. The CDR3 totals 15 residues. Germline V gene sequence: CDR1 SGHNT, CDR2 YYREEE (reference sequence). CDR3 residues: CASSLGLSSPGELFF. Here the CDR3 DNA reads TGTGCCAGCAGCTTGGGTCTTAGCAGTCCCGGGGAGCTGTTTTTT. Full variable domain (rest looked up from reference TRBV5-4 and TRBJ2-2): ETGVTQSPTHLIKTRGQQVTLRCSSQSGHNTVSWYQQALGQGPQFIFQYYREEENGRGNFPPRFSGLQFPNYSSELNVNALELDDSALYLCASSLGLSSPGELFFGEGSRLTVL.

The gene calls are TRBV7-2 and TRBJ1-2; 7 bases map to TRBD1. This CDR3 has 17 amino acids. Looked up from germline, CDR1 is SGHTA and CDR2 is FQGNSA. V lost 2 bases, J lost 3 bases, and 12 bases stayed unmatched. CDR3 protein: CASSLNDGAGGDYGYTF. CDR3 DNA sequence: TGTGCCAGCAGCTTAAACGACGGTGCAGGGGGGGACTATGGCTACACCTTC.

The rearrangement links TRBV18 to TRBJ1-1; D is unclear. Germline CDR1 reads KGHSH; CDR2 reads LQKENI. V lost 3 bases to trimming and J lost 1 base, with 9 bases between them. CDR3 length equals 14 residues. CDR3 loop: CASSPVNGNTEAFF. Written as DNA, the CDR3 is TGTGCCAGCTCACCTGTGAATGGGAACACTGAAGCTTTCTTT.

This clonotype was seen a few times. V gene TRBV10-3 combines with J gene TRBJ2-5; D gene unclear. The CDR3 totals 14 residues. V was clipped by 0 bases and J by 1 base, with 6 bases between them. Germline V lookup: CDR1 ENHRY, CDR2 SYGVKD. The CDR3 nucleotides read TGTGCCATCAGTGAGTCGACGGTCCAAGAGACCCAGTACTTC. This gives the protein CAISESTVQETQYF.

The rearrangement joins TRBV7-3 to TRBJ2-3; D gene ambiguous. V gave up 2 bases and J gave up 0 bases, with 9 bases separating them. The CDR3 sequence is 15 residues long. CDR1 and CDR2 (germline): SGHTA, FQGTGA. The CDR3, as DNA: TGTGCCAGCAGCTTATTTGGCGTAAGCACAGATACGCAGTATTTT. Its protein is CASSLFGVSTDTQYF.

This clonotype was seen only a few times. The chain couples TRBV4-1 to TRBJ1-4, with 8 bases fitting TRBD1. The CDR3 consists of 17 residues. V lost 4 bases, J lost 1 base, and 8 bases stayed unmatched. Looked up from germline, CDR1 is MGHRA and CDR2 is YSYEKL. CDR3: CASSPYPGGGTNEKLFF. CDR3 DNA sequence: TGCGCCAGCAGCCCCTACCCAGGGGGCGGAACTAATGAAAAACTGTTTTTT.